Given below is one T cell receptor (beta chain) in context. Its antigen is undetermined. Trimming shortened V by 1 base and J by 5 bases, and 11 bases separated the two germline ends. Germline CDR1 reads MNHEY; CDR2 reads SVGAGI. The CDR3 is 14 residues long. TCRdb's table, derived via immunoSEQ multiplex PCR, lists solely in-frame clones and lacks some. The sample carries over 150,000 clones, just over 85% recorded once. This entry is derived from a study of T cell responses to AZD1222 COVID-19 vaccine. Findings and limits, study-wide: Repertoire collection took place solely once the T cell response had peaked. Spike-specific TCR repertoires showed rising breadth and depth after two AZD1222 doses. Donors were largely white British and mainly female; clonal diversity was possibly underestimated.

V and J are TRBV6-5 and TRBJ1-1; tentatively, D is TRBD1 (5 bases). Sequencing used peripheral blood, obtained 28 days after the second AZD1222 dose. The TCR originated in an adult who received the AZD1222 COVID-19 vaccine. CDR3 protein: CASSYLSSGTEAFF. CDR3 bases: TGTGCCAGCAGTTACTTATCCTCAGGGACTGAAGCTTTCTTT.